This entry is about one T cell receptor (beta chain). There is no known antigen for this receptor. No much larger clone exists at a distance of one base, and base qualities are not known. V and J lose 9 bases and 0 bases, and a span of 15 bases separates them. The CDR3 numbers 15 residues from cysteine through phenylalanine. The read is trimmed to its CDR3 DNA, 45 bases read in frame from base 1. CDR1 LNHNV and CDR2 YYDKDF were looked up in the germline V gene (reference sequence). What the time point label conveys for this sample: less than 25 weeks on oral tofacitinib. The meaning of the sample's treatment or condition label: oral pan-JAK inhibitor, 5-10 mg twice daily. From alopecia areata patients, peripheral blood was collected along with lesional scalp punch biopsies. After PBMCs were isolated by density centrifugation and stained for CD3, CD4 and CD8, a FACSAria was used to sort CD4+ and CD8+ T cells.

This sample stems from a study of CD8+ T cells in alopecia areata (dated by TCRdb to 2016 to 2019). Context from the whole study: The treated patients, all with moderate-to-severe alopecia areata, were enrolled in an open-label pilot trial of oral tofacitinib given at 5 to 10 mg twice daily. Patients on tofacitinib were biopsied at baseline and after 4 and 24 weeks of treatment, and several of the patients also had a later scalp biopsy. TCRbeta CDR3 regions were amplified by immunoSEQ multiplex PCR with 35 Vbeta forward and 13 Jbeta reverse primers. In treated patients, disease severity was measured using the SALT score, which gives the percentage of scalp surface area affected. To study T cell clonal expansion in alopecia areata, the researchers applied high-throughput TCRbeta sequencing to both the C3H/HeJ mouse model and human patients. The RNA source kit depended on sample type: the PAXgene miRNA kit for fixed scalp, the miRNeasy kit for PBMCs, and the RNeasy kit for mouse skin. Scalp clonality was compared among normal scalp (n=4), patchy alopecia areata scalp (n=8), and alopecia totalis/universalis scalp (n=8). Patients received tofacitinib for 6 to 18 months and were then followed off drug for 6 months to check for delayed response and recurrence. In humans, TCRbeta sequencing was performed on scalp tissue and on sorted CD4+ and CD8+ peripheral blood T cells from healthy controls and from patients with patchy or totalis/universalis alopecia areata. Study-wide findings and limitations: During tofacitinib treatment, many expanded lesional clones remained in scalp and blood, and this persistence may partly explain relapse after treatment is stopped. Shared TCR sequences between patients were less evident than in mice, which may be partly attributable to HLA diversity in the patient population. Tofacitinib significantly decreased scalp clonality and the number of expanded CD8+ clones among the top 100 scalp clones. Higher clonality and more expanded CD8+ clones were observed in lesional scalp than in normal scalp, particularly in alopecia totalis/universalis, a finding suggestive of antigenic drive. Unlike mouse skin, which is dominated by gammadelta T cells, normal human skin has resident alphabeta T cells that are also sequenced, and this complicates analysis of the scalp TCR repertoire. Because the treated cohort was small and included a single nonresponder, larger studies are needed to assess links between baseline CD8+ expansion and response.

Library construction relied on the immunoSEQ multiplex PCR assay. To provide template for TCR sequencing, every sample had RNA extracted and reverse transcribed into cDNA. SuperScript III was used for first-strand cDNA synthesis, primed with a 2:1 mix of oligo-dT and random hexamers. A synthetic immune receptor repertoire was used to assess amplification bias, and residual bias was removed computationally. For the original study's pipeline: Raw reads were preprocessed to remove errors, and CDR3 was defined by IMGT conventions from the conserved cysteine to phenylalanine. To get clonality, Shannon entropy was normalized by log2 of the number of productive unique TCRs and the result was subtracted from 1. Whether scalp clones were CD4 or CD8 was inferred by matching scalp TCRbeta sequences against CD4 and CD8 repertoires sorted from blood. TCRdb carries this immuneACCESS record with in-frame sequences only. Its versions omit some clonotypes, under half of them owing to an unresolved V gene in the studies checked, with the rest unexplained. For V, J and clone size, that table is used; D and trimming come from the DNA. Counted in this sample were 170,000 or so clones; about 60% of them appeared once. The leading ten clones occupy 10% to 15% of the sample.

The sequence came from a human donor with alopecia areata. The sequence joins TRBV15 to TRBJ1-3; possibly the D gene is TRBD1, per 6 matching bases. The sequences come from CD8+ T cells sorted from blood, collected at week 24, from a patient treated with tofacitinib. The CDR3 region reads CATEHTGNSGNTIYF. The bases are TGTGCCACAGAACACACAGGGAACTCTGGAAACACCATATATTTT.